One sample yielded the 21 T cell receptor beta chains listed below, sequenced in a study of early T cells in non-severe SARS-CoV-2 infection. From the 5' RACE reads, TCRdb called clonotypes with MiXCR, one entry per CDR3 protein. This table has 40,000 to 45,000 distinct CDR3 sequences, approximately 10% appearing once. The sample taken for sequencing was whole blood. Receptors were obtained from an adult who was a healthcare worker with PCR-confirmed SARS-CoV-2 infection or an uninfected control (not recorded which).

A few counts support this clonotype. In nucleotides, the CDR3 is TGTGCCAGCAGGTCCCACGGGGGGGCCGAAAGGTCCTACAATGAGCAGTTCTTC. Residues: CASRSHGGAERSYNEQFF. This sequence joins TRBV6-2 or TRBV6-3 and TRBJ2-1; TRBD2 matches at 8 bases. J was trimmed by 1 base and V by 6 bases; bases with no gene match: 14. There are 18 residues in the CDR3. CDR1 is MNHEY, CDR2 SVGEGT, per germline.

A note on this clonotype: Just one base apart from a much larger clone, this may be a read error. The chain links TRBV7-6 to TRBJ2-5; 8 nucleotides agree with TRBD1. The CDR3 has 16 residues. The junction had 9 bases not matched to a gene; V was cut back by 1 base and J by 5 bases. CDR1 is SGHVS, CDR2 FNYEAQ, per germline. CDR3 nucleotide sequence: TGTGCCAGCAGCTTAGTGGCAGGGGGCTTGGCGGAGACCCAGTACTTC. Residues: CASSLVAGGLAETQYF.

The rearrangement joins TRBV11-2 to TRBJ2-3, with D possibly matching TRBD1 (6 bases). Germline V gene sequence: CDR1 SGHAT, CDR2 FQNNGV. The V end lost 5 bases, the J end lost 7 bases, and 10 bases lay between the germline ends. This CDR3 spans 12 amino acids. The CDR3 nucleotides read TGTGCCAGCAGCCAGGACAGTTATACGCAGTATTTT. It encodes CASSQDSYTQYF. Full variable domain (outside the CDR3, taken from reference TRBV11-2 and TRBJ2-3): EAGVAQSPRYKIIEKRQSVAFWCNPISGHATLYWYQQILGQGPKLLIQFQNNGVVDDSQLPKDRFSAERLKGVDSTLKIQPAKLEDSAVYLCASSQDSYTQYFGPGTRLTVL.

The chain is built from TRBV27 and TRBJ1-1; 10 bases fit TRBD1. The CDR3 runs to 15 residues. Germline CDR1 reads MNHEY; CDR2 reads SMNVEV (reference sequence). J was trimmed by 3 bases and V by 5 bases; bases with no gene match: 6. The CDR3: CASSRQGATYTEAFF. CDR3 bases: TGTGCCAGCAGTAGACAGGGGGCGACTTACACTGAAGCTTTCTTT.

This clonotype was seen ten or more times. This rearrangement joins TRBV29-1 to TRBJ2-5, with 9 bases fitting TRBD1. Germline CDR1 SQVTM, CDR2 ANQGSEA. Trimming at V came to 6 bases and at J to 0 bases, leaving 5 bases not matched to a gene. The CDR3 loop spans 14 amino acids. CDR3 amino acids: CSVSGTGNQETQYF. The DNA of the CDR3 is TGCAGCGTGTCCGGGACAGGGAACCAAGAGACCCAGTACTTC.

The rearrangement links TRBV30 to TRBJ2-3, with TRBD2 identical over 8 bases. Germline CDR1 and CDR2: GTSNPN and SVGIG (reference sequence). This CDR3 region has 15 residues. Trimming removed 3 bases from V and 2 bases from J; junction bases left unmatched: 7. CDR3: CAWRGGGPNTDTQYF. In DNA, the CDR3 is TGTGCCTGGAGGGGCGGGGGGCCCAACACAGATACGCAGTATTTT.

This clonotype was detected only a few times. V gene TRBV10-3 combines with J gene TRBJ2-7; D possibly corresponds to TRBD2 (6 bases). V shed 5 bases and J shed 5 bases, with 10 bases lying between them. The CDR3 has 12 amino acids. Germline loops: CDR1 ENHRY, CDR2 SYGVKD. CDR3 residues: CAISKGLDEQYF. The CDR3 DNA sequence: TGTGCCATCAGTAAGGGACTCGACGAGCAGTACTTC.

This clonotype was counted at least ten times. The V and J genes are TRBV5-4 and TRBJ2-3, with D perhaps matching TRBD2 (5 bases). The CDR3 loop spans 16 amino acids. Trimming shortened V by 1 base and J by 2 bases, and 14 bases separated the two germline ends. Looked up from germline, CDR1 is SGHNT and CDR2 is YYREEE (reference sequence). The CDR3 loop is CASSLKGAMDTDTQYF. The CDR3 DNA sequence: TGTGCCAGCAGCTTGAAGGGAGCCATGGACACAGATACGCAGTATTTT.

This clonotype was picked up a small number of times. The rearrangement joins TRBV7-9 to TRBJ2-1; 14 bases align to TRBD2. This CDR3 contains 15 residues. CDR1 and CDR2 (germline): SEHNR, FQNEAQ (reference sequence). Losses at the gene ends were 5 bases for V and 8 bases for J; bases not matched to a gene: 5. The CDR3 sequence is CASSLGLAGVDEQFF. The CDR3 nucleotides are TGTGCCAGCAGCCTGGGACTAGCGGGGGTAGATGAGCAGTTCTTC.

The V and J genes are TRBV9 and TRBJ2-7; D gene unclear. The CDR3 is 15 residues long. V gave up 0 bases and J gave up 0 bases, with 10 bases separating them. The germline CDR1 and CDR2 sequences are SGDLS and YYNGEE. CDR3 coding DNA: TGTGCCAGCAGCGTAGACGGCGAAAGCTCCTACGAGCAGTACTTC. Its translation: CASSVDGESSYEQYF.

This clonotype occurred a few times. The chain combines TRBV6-5 with TRBJ1-1; D remains ambiguous. Per germline, CDR1 MNHEY and CDR2 SVGAGI. The CDR3 has 14 amino acids. V dropped 6 bases and J dropped 2 bases, with 13 bases sitting between them. This chain's CDR3 is CASSLDGDNTEAFF. The DNA for the CDR3 is TGTGCCAGCAGCCTCGACGGGGATAACACTGAAGCTTTCTTT.

There are a few counts of this clonotype. One end of the junction fails to match germline, which may point to a read error. The chain joins TRBV7-8 to TRBJ1-2; D remains unclear. This CDR3 contains 16 residues. CDR1 and CDR2 (germline): SGHVS, FQNEAQ. CDR3 residues: CASSLADPGRDYGYTF. The CDR3, as DNA: TGTGCCAGCAGCCTAGCCGACCCGGGCAGAGACTATGGCTACACCTTC.

There are many counts of this clonotype. The CDR3: CASSKVAGQGTGEQYF. The DNA for the CDR3 is TGTGCCAGTAGTAAAGTGGCGGGACAGGGGACGGGCGAGCAGTACTTC. The chain recombines TRBV19 with TRBJ2-7; 10 positions match TRBD1. V lost 4 bases to trimming and J lost 6 bases; unmatched junction nucleotides: 12. Germline V gene data show CDR1 as LNHDA and CDR2 as SQIVND (reference sequence). The CDR3 is made up of 16 amino acids.

This clonotype was seen a few times. CDR3 in amino acids: CASSLDGQEDEQFF. Here the CDR3 DNA reads TGTGCCAGCAGCTTAGACGGACAGGAGGATGAGCAGTTCTTC. This chain uses TRBV11-3 with TRBJ2-1; 7 nucleotides line up with TRBD1. The CDR3 length is 14 residues. Germline V gene lookup returns CDR1 SGHNT and CDR2 YENEEA. J lost 8 bases, V lost 0 bases, and 4 bases had no gene match.

This clonotype was counted only a few times. The chain recombines TRBV6-5 with TRBJ2-2, with D unclear. This CDR3 contains 14 residues. V was cut by 6 bases and J by 3 bases, with 11 bases left in between. Germline lookup yields CDR1 MNHEY and CDR2 SVGAGI. CDR3 amino acids: CASSPTGYTGELFF. In nucleotides, the CDR3 is TGTGCCAGCAGCCCCACCGGCTACACCGGGGAGCTGTTTTTT.

The chain joins TRBV14 to TRBJ2-7; D call uncertain. The germline gives CDR1 SGHDN, CDR2 FVKESK. The CDR3 runs to 15 residues. V was trimmed by 4 bases and J by 1 base, leaving 14 bases between them. CDR3 bases: TGTGCCAGCAGCCGGGCCCACCTCGGGTCCTACGAGCAGTACTTC. It codes for CASSRAHLGSYEQYF.

This clonotype was counted ten times or more. V and J are TRBV27 and TRBJ2-1; D unclear. CDR1 is MNHEY and CDR2 is SMNVEV in the germline V gene (reference sequence). The CDR3 is made up of 17 amino acids. V shed 7 bases and J shed 4 bases, with 23 bases lying between them. The chain's CDR3 is CASIPPPESSRYNEQFF. The CDR3 nucleotides are TGTGCCAGCATCCCTCCCCCGGAAAGTTCTCGGTACAATGAGCAGTTCTTC.

This clonotype was seen only a few times. V gene TRBV29-1 combines with J gene TRBJ1-4; no reliable D call. The V gene's germline CDR1 is SQVTM and CDR2 ANQGSEA. V dropped 6 bases and J dropped 3 bases, with 11 bases sitting between them. The CDR3 spans 13 residues. The CDR3 DNA sequence: TGCAGCGTGACAAAGAGGGCTAATGAAAAACTGTTTTTT. Its protein is CSVTKRANEKLFF.

This clonotype came up many times. The rearrangement joins TRBV6-5 to TRBJ2-3; D is possibly TRBD2 (6 bases). V was shortened by 7 bases and J by 3 bases, with 11 bases between the two germline ends. The CDR3 spans 13 residues. Germline loops: CDR1 MNHEY, CDR2 SVGAGI. This CDR3 reads CASTIRGTDTQYF. In nucleotides, the CDR3 is TGTGCCAGCACGATTCGGGGGACAGATACGCAGTATTTT.

Ten or more counts support this clonotype. The rearrangement links TRBV6-6 to TRBJ1-1, with TRBD1 as a possible D gene (5 bases). The V and J ends lost 0 bases and 4 bases respectively, with 6 bases between them. The CDR3 is 13 residues long. CDR1 is MNHNY, CDR2 SVGAGI, per germline (reference sequence). The CDR3 sequence: CASSYSRGTEAFF. CDR3 nucleotide sequence: TGTGCCAGCAGTTACTCTAGGGGCACTGAAGCTTTCTTT.

This clonotype was picked up a small number of times. As DNA, the CDR3 is TGTGCCAGCAGTGATCGTGCAGGGAGGGTTTACGAGCAGTACTTC. Protein product: CASSDRAGRVYEQYF. This chain connects TRBV25-1 to TRBJ2-7; the match to TRBD2 covers 7 bases. Germline V lookup: CDR1 MGHDK, CDR2 SYGVNS. Unmatched junction bases numbered 9, after V lost 3 bases and J lost 4 bases. The length of the CDR3 is 15 residues.